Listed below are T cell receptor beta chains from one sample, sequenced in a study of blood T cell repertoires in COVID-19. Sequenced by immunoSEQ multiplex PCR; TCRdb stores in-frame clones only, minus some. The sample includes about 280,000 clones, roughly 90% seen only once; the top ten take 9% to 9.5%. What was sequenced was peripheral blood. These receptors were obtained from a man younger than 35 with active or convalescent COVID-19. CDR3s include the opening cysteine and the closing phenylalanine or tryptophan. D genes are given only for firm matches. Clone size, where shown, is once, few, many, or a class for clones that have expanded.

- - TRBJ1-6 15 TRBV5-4 CASSLAGPDNSPLHF TGTGCCAGCAGCTTGGCTGGGCCGGATAATTCACCCCTCCACTTT
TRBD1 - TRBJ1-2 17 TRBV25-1 CASSEGGGRTANYGYTF TGTGCCAGCAGTGAAGGAGGGGGCAGGACCGCTAACTATGGCTACACCTTC
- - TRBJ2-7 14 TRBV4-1 CASSQGGDPYEQYF TGCGCCAGCAGCCAAGGCGGGGATCCCTACGAGCAGTACTTC
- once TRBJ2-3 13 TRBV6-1 CASSEQGPDTQYF TGTGCCAGCAGTGAACAGGGTCCAGATACGCAGTATTTT
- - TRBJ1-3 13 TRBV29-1 CSVDFRSGNTIYF TGCAGCGTTGATTTTCGCTCTGGAAACACCATATATTTT
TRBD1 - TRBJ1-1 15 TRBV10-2 CASSQTGGPNTEAFF TGCGCCAGCAGCCAGACAGGGGGGCCGAACACTGAAGCTTTCTTT
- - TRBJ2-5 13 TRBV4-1 CASSQNRQETQYF TGCGCCAGCAGCCAAAATCGCCAAGAGACCCAGTACTTC
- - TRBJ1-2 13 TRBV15 CATSREQGHGYTF TGTGCCACCAGCAGGGAGCAGGGTCATGGCTACACCTTC
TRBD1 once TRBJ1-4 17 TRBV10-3 CAISESGQGTNWEKLFF TGTGCCATCAGTGAGTCTGGACAGGGAACTAATTGGGAAAAACTGTTTTTT
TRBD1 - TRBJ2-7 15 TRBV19 CASSIGQASSYEQYF TGTGCCAGTAGTATTGGACAGGCCTCCTCCTACGAGCAGTACTTC
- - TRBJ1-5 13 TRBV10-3 CAIAQGDTQPQHF TGTGCCATCGCGCAGGGCGATACTCAGCCCCAGCATTTT
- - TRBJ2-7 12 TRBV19 CASSMLAPEQYF TGTGCCAGTAGTATGTTGGCCCCCGAGCAGTACTTC
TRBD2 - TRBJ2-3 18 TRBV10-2 CASSEFSSGGAVRNTQYF TGCGCCAGCAGTGAGTTTTCTAGCGGGGGGGCGGTGAGGAATACGCAGTATTTT
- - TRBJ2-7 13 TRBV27 CASSLSGATEQYF TGTGCCAGCAGTTTATCAGGGGCCACCGAGCAGTACTTC
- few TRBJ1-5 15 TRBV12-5 CASGLQPYSNQPQHF TGTGCTAGTGGTTTACAGCCTTATAGCAATCAGCCCCAGCATTTT
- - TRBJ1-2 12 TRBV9 CASSVSGSPYTF TGTGCCAGCAGCGTATCGGGGAGCCCCTACACCTTC
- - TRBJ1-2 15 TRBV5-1 CASSLHPREAYGYTF TGCGCCAGCAGCTTACACCCCCGGGAGGCCTATGGCTACACCTTC
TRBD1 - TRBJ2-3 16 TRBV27 CASSSTGGFVTDTQYF TGTGCCAGCAGTTCGACAGGGGGCTTTGTCACAGATACGCAGTATTTT
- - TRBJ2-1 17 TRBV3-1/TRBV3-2 CASSQERTARLSNEQFF TGTGCCAGCAGTCAGGAGCGGACAGCAAGATTAAGTAATGAGCAGTTCTTC
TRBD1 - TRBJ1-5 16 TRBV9 CASSPRRGRTNQPQHF TGTGCCAGCAGCCCCAGGAGGGGGCGAACCAATCAGCCCCAGCATTTT
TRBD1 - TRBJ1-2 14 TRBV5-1 CASSFRTGTYGYTF TGCGCCAGCAGCTTCCGGACAGGGACCTATGGCTACACCTTC
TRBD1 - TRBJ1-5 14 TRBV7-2 CASSRDRFMQPQHF TGTGCCAGCAGCCGGGACAGGTTTATGCAGCCCCAGCATTTT
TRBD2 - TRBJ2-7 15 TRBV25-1 CASSEPSGGGYEQYF TGTGCCAGCAGTGAACCCAGCGGGGGCGGATACGAGCAGTACTTC
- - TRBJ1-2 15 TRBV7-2 CASSFTGTIGRGYTF TGTGCCAGCAGCTTCACCGGGACAATTGGTCGAGGCTACACCTTC
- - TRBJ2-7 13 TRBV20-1 CSASGDWQKEQYF TGCAGTGCTAGTGGGGACTGGCAGAAAGAGCAGTACTTC
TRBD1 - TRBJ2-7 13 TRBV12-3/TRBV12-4 CASSLLDRGQQYF TGTGCCAGCAGCCTCTTGGACAGGGGCCAGCAGTACTTC
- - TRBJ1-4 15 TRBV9 CASSVGGSFNEKLFF TGTGCCAGCAGCGTAGGGGGCAGCTTTAATGAAAAACTGTTTTTT
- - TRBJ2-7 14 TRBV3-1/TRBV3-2 CASSQRGDSYEQYF TGTGCCAGCAGCCAAAGGGGCGATTCCTACGAGCAGTACTTC
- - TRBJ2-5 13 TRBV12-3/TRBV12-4 CASSLGTGAAQYF TGTGCCAGCAGTTTAGGGACTGGCGCGGCCCAGTACTTC
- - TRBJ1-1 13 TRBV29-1 CSVEVAENTEAFF TGCAGCGTTGAAGTTGCGGAAAACACTGAAGCTTTCTTT
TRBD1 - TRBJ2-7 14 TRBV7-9 CASSGTGGVYEQYF TGTGCCAGCAGCGGGACAGGGGGCGTATACGAGCAGTACTTC
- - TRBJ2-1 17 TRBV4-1 CASSQPRRGSSYNEQFF TGCGCCAGCAGCCAACCCCGTCGGGGGAGCTCCTACAATGAGCAGTTCTTC
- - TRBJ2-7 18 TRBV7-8 CASRLGVRAVDGIGEQYF TGTGCCAGCAGGCTAGGGGTCAGGGCCGTGGATGGAATCGGCGAGCAGTACTTC
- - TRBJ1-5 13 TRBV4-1 CASSQVSSQPQHF TGCGCCAGCAGCCAAGTATCGAGTCAGCCCCAGCATTTT
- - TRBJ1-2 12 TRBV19 CASSIFVGGYTF TGTGCCAGTAGTATTTTTGTCGGTGGCTACACCTTC
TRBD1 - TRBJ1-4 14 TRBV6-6 CASRTGTGTEKLFF TGTGCCAGCAGAACCGGGACAGGGACCGAAAAACTGTTTTTT
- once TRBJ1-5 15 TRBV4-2 CASSQSRLSNQPQHF TGTGCCAGCAGCCAATCCCGGTTGAGCAATCAGCCCCAGCATTTT
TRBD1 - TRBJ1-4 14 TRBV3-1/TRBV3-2 CASSQLTGGEKLFF TGTGCCAGCAGCCAGTTGACAGGGGGCGAAAAACTGTTTTTT
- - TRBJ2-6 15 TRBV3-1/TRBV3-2 CASSQSFSGANVLTF TGTGCCAGCAGCCAATCGTTCTCTGGGGCCAACGTCCTGACTTTC
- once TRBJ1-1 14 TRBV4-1 CASSPRDRNTEAFF TGCGCCAGCAGCCCCCGCGACAGGAACACTGAAGCTTTCTTT
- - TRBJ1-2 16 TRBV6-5 CASSYRSFGGKDGYTF TGTGCCAGCAGTTACCGTAGTTTTGGGGGGAAGGATGGCTACACCTTC
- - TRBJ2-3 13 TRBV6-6 CAIASGGTDTQYF TGTGCCATCGCCTCGGGGGGCACAGATACGCAGTATTTT
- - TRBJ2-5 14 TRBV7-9 CASSPTSRRETQYF TGTGCCAGCAGCCCAACCTCGCGGCGGGAGACCCAGTACTTC
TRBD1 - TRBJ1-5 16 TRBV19 CASSIAQGAWGQPQHF TGTGCCAGTAGTATTGCCCAGGGGGCATGGGGTCAGCCCCAGCATTTT
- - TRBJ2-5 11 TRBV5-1 CASSLKETQYF TGCGCCAGCAGCCTAAAGGAGACCCAGTACTTC
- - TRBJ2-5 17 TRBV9 CASSDGGGGMGQETQYF TGTGCCAGCAGCGACGGAGGTGGTGGTATGGGTCAAGAGACCCAGTACTTC
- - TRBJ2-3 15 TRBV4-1 CASSHSADITDTQYF TGCGCCAGCAGCCACTCGGCGGACATCACAGATACGCAGTATTTT